Sequencing of this TCR beta chain was carried out in a study of cytomegalovirus exposure and HLA in healthy donors. Findings and limits, study-wide: The authors later found most CMV-associated TCR beta chains appeared HLA-restricted. Rare sequences made up most TCRs, while some public TCRs were found in many donors.

This clone was counted between two and nine times. Its cognate antigen is unknown. The primer mix had 60 Vbeta and 13 Jbeta primers. Profiling relied on immunoSEQ multiplex PCR, and the TCRdb table lists in-frame clones only, not all of them. Here the sample spans 120,000 or so clones, over 9.5% being singletons. Sequenced material: PBMCs. This TCR came from a woman under 30 in good health and CMV-seropositive.

The chain's CDR3 is CASSPWTGVGETQYF. DNA of the CDR3: TGTGCCAGCAGCCCCTGGACAGGGGTTGGAGAGACCCAGTACTTC. This chain uses TRBV7-9 with TRBJ2-5; 9 bases fit TRBD1. This CDR3 comprises 15 residues. Trimming removed 5 bases from V and 4 bases from J; junction bases left unmatched: 8. CDR1 SEHNR and CDR2 FQNEAQ come from the germline V gene (reference sequence).